The source of this T cell receptor beta chain is a study of blood T cell repertoires in COVID-19. On the study more broadly: Samples of COVID-19 (acute and convalescent) were obtained from the United States, Italy and Spain. PBMCs, B-cell-depleted T cells, or T cells were the source of the cDNA or gDNA that made up the material.

The germline CDR1 and CDR2 sequences are MGHDK and SYGVNS. Trimming at V came to 5 bases and at J to 2 bases, leaving 3 bases not matched to a gene. The CDR3 loop spans 14 amino acids. Per the original methods: By means of reference gene primer amplification, nucleated cell counts were estimated. Generated by immunoSEQ multiplex PCR, the TCRdb table keeps only in-frame clones and is missing some. Clone size and V and J calls were adopted from that table, with D and trimming inferred from the DNA. Here the sample spans some 190,000 clones, roughly 90% being singletons. The V and J genes are TRBV25-1 and TRBJ2-1; 7 nucleotides line up with TRBD2. Sequencing was done on a sample of peripheral blood. This receptor was taken from a woman aged 35 to 49 who had recovered from COVID-19. The CDR3 sequence is CASSKGLTYNEQFF. For the CDR3, the DNA is TGTGCCAGCAGTAAGGGACTAACCTACAATGAGCAGTTCTTC.